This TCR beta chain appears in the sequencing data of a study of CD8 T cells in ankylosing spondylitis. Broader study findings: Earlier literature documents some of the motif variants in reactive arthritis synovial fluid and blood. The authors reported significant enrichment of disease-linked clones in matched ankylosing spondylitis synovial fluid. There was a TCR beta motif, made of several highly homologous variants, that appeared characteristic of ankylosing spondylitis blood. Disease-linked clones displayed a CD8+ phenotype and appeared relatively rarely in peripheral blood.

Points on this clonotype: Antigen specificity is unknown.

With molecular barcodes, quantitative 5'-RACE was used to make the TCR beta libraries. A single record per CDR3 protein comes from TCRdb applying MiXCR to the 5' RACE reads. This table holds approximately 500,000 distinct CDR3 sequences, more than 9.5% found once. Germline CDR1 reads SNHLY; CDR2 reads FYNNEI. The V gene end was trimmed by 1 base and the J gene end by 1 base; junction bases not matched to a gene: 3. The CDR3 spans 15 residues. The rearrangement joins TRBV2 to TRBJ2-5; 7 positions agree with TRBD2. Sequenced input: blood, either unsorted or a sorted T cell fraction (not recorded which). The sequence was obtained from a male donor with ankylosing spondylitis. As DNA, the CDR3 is TGTGCCAGCAGTGAAGTTGGCGGGAGCCAAGAGACCCAGTACTTC. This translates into CASSEVGGSQETQYF.